The rows below give T cell receptor beta chains drawn from one sample of a study of graft-versus-host responses after intestinal transplantation. These receptors' targets are unknown. The table came from immunoSEQ multiplex PCR; TCRdb's copy has only in-frame clones and leaves some out. The data contain 100,000 or so clones, 91% of them singletons. Sequencing was performed on unstimulated CD4+ T cells sorted from spleen or lymph node cells, taken before transplant. The receptors shown here come from a human donor who was the organ donor for an intestinal transplant. The CDR3 runs from the conserved cysteine through the conserved F or W. The D gene is left open where the match is weak. The size field is filled for only some rows; it gives once, few, many or a size class.

j_call: TRBJ2-7
clone_size: once
v_call: TRBV10-3
d_call: TRBD1
cdr3_nt: TGTGCCATCAGTCAGGGACAGGGGGCTTACGAGCAGTACTTC
cdr3_aa: CAISQGQGAYEQYF

j_call: TRBJ1-2
clone_size: -
v_call: TRBV14
d_call: -
cdr3_nt: TGTGCCAGCAGCCAAGATATTCAGGGCCGCTACACCTTC
cdr3_aa: CASSQDIQGRYTF

j_call: TRBJ1-1
clone_size: once
v_call: TRBV6-1
d_call: -
cdr3_nt: TGTGCCAGCAGTGACGCAGGGACGGGGAGGACTGAAGCTTTCTTT
cdr3_aa: CASSDAGTGRTEAFF

j_call: TRBJ2-7
clone_size: -
v_call: TRBV7-2
d_call: -
cdr3_nt: TGTGCCAGCAGCCTCTCGGGGGAAGGCTCCTACGAGCAGTACTTC
cdr3_aa: CASSLSGEGSYEQYF

j_call: TRBJ2-1
clone_size: -
v_call: TRBV27
d_call: -
cdr3_nt: TGTGCCAGCAGTGAGCCCCGGAGGAGCAATGAGCAGTTCTTC
cdr3_aa: CASSEPRRSNEQFF

j_call: TRBJ2-3
clone_size: -
v_call: TRBV4-2
d_call: -
cdr3_nt: TGTGCCAGCAGCCAAGAGCCCGGGGGCACAGATACGCAGTATTTT
cdr3_aa: CASSQEPGGTDTQYF

j_call: TRBJ1-2
clone_size: -
v_call: TRBV5-6
d_call: -
cdr3_nt: TGTGCCAGCAGCTTATTCAGCGGCCCTTATGGCTACACCTTC
cdr3_aa: CASSLFSGPYGYTF

j_call: TRBJ1-2
clone_size: -
v_call: TRBV5-6
d_call: -
cdr3_nt: TGTGCCAGCAGCTTGGAAACCAGGGATAATGAACACGGCTACACCTTC
cdr3_aa: CASSLETRDNEHGYTF

j_call: TRBJ1-6
clone_size: -
v_call: TRBV4-2
d_call: -
cdr3_nt: TGTGCCAGCAGCCAAGATCTTAGGACATCGCTCCTCCACTTT
cdr3_aa: CASSQDLRTSLLHF

j_call: TRBJ2-7
clone_size: -
v_call: TRBV18
d_call: -
cdr3_nt: TGTGCCAGCTCACCACTGTCACAGTTGCCCTACGAGCAGTACTTC
cdr3_aa: CASSPLSQLPYEQYF

j_call: TRBJ1-1
clone_size: -
v_call: TRBV7-3
d_call: -
cdr3_nt: TGTGCCAGCAGCCCGCAGGGGAACACTGAAGCTTTCTTT
cdr3_aa: CASSPQGNTEAFF

j_call: TRBJ1-5
clone_size: -
v_call: TRBV4-1
d_call: -
cdr3_nt: TGCGCCAGCAGCCAAGATCCAGGGAATAGCAATCAGCCCCAGCATTTT
cdr3_aa: CASSQDPGNSNQPQHF

j_call: TRBJ1-4
clone_size: once
v_call: TRBV9
d_call: -
cdr3_nt: TGTGCCAGCAGCCGGCTCACGGGGTTACGGGAAAAACTGTTTTTT
cdr3_aa: CASSRLTGLREKLFF

j_call: TRBJ2-1
clone_size: once
v_call: TRBV9
d_call: -
cdr3_nt: TGTGCCAGCAGCGTAGCTCGGGGATCTAACAATGAGCAGTTCTTC
cdr3_aa: CASSVARGSNNEQFF

j_call: TRBJ2-2
clone_size: few
v_call: TRBV7-6
d_call: TRBD1
cdr3_nt: TGTGCCAGCAGCTTAGGGGCCAGGGGGTCCGGGGAGCTGTTTTTT
cdr3_aa: CASSLGARGSGELFF

j_call: TRBJ2-7
clone_size: -
v_call: TRBV30
d_call: -
cdr3_nt: TGTGCCTGGAGTGCGGTCGGGTACGAGCAGTACTTC
cdr3_aa: CAWSAVGYEQYF

j_call: TRBJ1-1
clone_size: -
v_call: TRBV12-5
d_call: -
cdr3_nt: TGTGCTAGTGGTTTGCCCCTGGCTGGGCGGGACACTGAAGCTTTCTTT
cdr3_aa: CASGLPLAGRDTEAFF

j_call: TRBJ1-6
clone_size: -
v_call: TRBV15
d_call: -
cdr3_nt: TGTGCCACCAGCAGAGATCGTGATTCACCCCTCCACTTT
cdr3_aa: CATSRDRDSPLHF

j_call: TRBJ1-2
clone_size: -
v_call: TRBV7-9
d_call: TRBD1
cdr3_nt: TGTGCCAGCAGCCCCTCGGACAGGGGCTATGGCTACACCTTC
cdr3_aa: CASSPSDRGYGYTF

j_call: TRBJ2-7
clone_size: -
v_call: TRBV5-6
d_call: TRBD1
cdr3_nt: TGTGCCAGCAGCACGCCCATTAAGGGACAGGGGGTCTCCTACGAGCAGTACTTC
cdr3_aa: CASSTPIKGQGVSYEQYF

j_call: TRBJ2-5
clone_size: -
v_call: TRBV5-4
d_call: -
cdr3_nt: TGTGCCAGCAGCTCGGGGGGCAGGGAGACCCAGTACTTC
cdr3_aa: CASSSGGRETQYF

j_call: TRBJ1-2
clone_size: -
v_call: TRBV27
d_call: -
cdr3_nt: TGTGCCAGCCGGACAGTCTTTGGCTACACCTTC
cdr3_aa: CASRTVFGYTF

j_call: TRBJ1-6
clone_size: -
v_call: TRBV19
d_call: TRBD1
cdr3_nt: TGTGCCGTCGGGACAGGGGGGAATTCACCCCTCCACTTT
cdr3_aa: CAVGTGGNSPLHF

j_call: TRBJ2-3
clone_size: -
v_call: TRBV19
d_call: -
cdr3_nt: TGTGCCAGTAGTCTCCGAGGAGATACGCAGTATTTT
cdr3_aa: CASSLRGDTQYF

j_call: TRBJ2-7
clone_size: once
v_call: TRBV7-8
d_call: -
cdr3_nt: TGTGCCAGCAGCTTCAGGGCCCCCTACGAGCAGTACTTC
cdr3_aa: CASSFRAPYEQYF

j_call: TRBJ2-7
clone_size: -
v_call: TRBV5-6
d_call: -
cdr3_nt: TGTGCCCTAAAAGATCAAAGCTACGAGCAGTACTTC
cdr3_aa: CALKDQSYEQYF

j_call: TRBJ2-1
clone_size: -
v_call: TRBV7-2
d_call: TRBD2
cdr3_nt: TGTGCCAGCAGCTTTCTTGGGGGGGCCTACAATGAGCAGTTCTTC
cdr3_aa: CASSFLGGAYNEQFF

j_call: TRBJ2-1
clone_size: -
v_call: TRBV5-1
d_call: TRBD2
cdr3_nt: TGCGCCAGCAGCCTGGCTAGCGGAGGCTACAATGAGCAGTTCTTC
cdr3_aa: CASSLASGGYNEQFF

j_call: TRBJ2-7
clone_size: -
v_call: TRBV6-1
d_call: -
cdr3_nt: TGTGCCAGCAGTGTCCCTCCGGGTTTCCCCTCCTACGAGCAGTACTTC
cdr3_aa: CASSVPPGFPSYEQYF